This T cell receptor (beta chain) emerged from a study of control samples from healthy donors and cancer patients. Libraries were prepared by immunoSEQ multiplex PCR; TCRdb keeps only in-frame clonotypes and omits some of them. The sample includes some 120,000 clones, 80% to 95% of them seen just once. V dropped 6 bases and J dropped 0 bases, with 6 bases sitting between them. There are 13 residues in the CDR3. The sequencing sample was made of blood. V usage is TRBV12-3 or TRBV12-4 and J usage is TRBJ1-5; D is ambiguous. The origin of this receptor is a man between 18 and 35 years old in good health. This CDR3 reads CASRGSSNQPQHF. Here the CDR3 DNA reads TGTGCCAGCAGGGGGTCTAGCAATCAGCCCCAGCATTTT.